This paragraph reports one T cell receptor (beta chain). From germline, CDR1 is SGHTA and CDR2 FQGNSA. This CDR3 spans 13 amino acids. Trimming pared 5 bases from V and 5 bases from J, leaving 12 bases between. The data stem from a study of CD8 T cells in Susac syndrome. An input of roughly 0.5 to 1 ug of RNA was subjected to reverse transcription using random hexamers. Amplification of TCR beta CDR3 was carried out by immunoSEQ multiplex PCR, which covered 54 Vbeta and 13 Jbeta segments. TCRdb reprocessed the immunoSEQ multiplex PCR reads via MiXCR and lists one record per CDR3 protein. The data show about 210,000 distinct CDR3 sequences, 95% seen once. The authors sequenced TCR beta from blood CD8+ and CD4+ T cells. Negative magnetic isolation gave CD8+ and CD4+ cells; FACS enriched CD8+ TEMRA.

This chain links TRBV7-2 with TRBJ1-1; no reliable D call. Sequenced material: CD4+ T cells from PBMCs. The TCR comes from a human donor with multiple sclerosis. This CDR3 is CASSPMEGTEAFF. The CDR3 DNA is TGTGCCAGCAGCCCAATGGAGGGAACTGAAGCTTTCTTT.